The T cell receptor beta chain described here comes from a study of molecular identifiers for immune sequencing clone quantification. TCRdb fed the PCR reads into MiXCR, producing one record per CDR3 protein. The top ten clones hold about 0.9% of a sample with about 640,000 distinct CDR3 sequences, just under 20% of them seen once. Trimming removed 3 bases from V and 2 bases from J, with 13 bases in between. Germline CDR1 SGHVS, CDR2 FQNEAQ. This CDR3 has 15 amino acids. This clonotype showed up just a few times. The J gene is TRBJ1-2, the V gene TRBV7-8; D unresolved. Source material: naive CD8+ T cells from blood, with Jurkat cell RNA spiked in. Documented subset: FACS-sorted CD8+CD4-CCR7+CD45RA+ naive T cells. This TCR came from a human donor in good health. Some libraries in this study had Jurkat cell RNA spiked in. The DNA for the CDR3 is TGTGCCAGCAGCTTCTTAGTCGATGGGAACTATGGCTACACCTTC. Protein sequence: CASSFLVDGNYGYTF.